One sample yielded the 15 T cell receptor beta chains listed below, sequenced in a study of cytomegalovirus exposure and HLA in healthy donors. PCR used 60 Vbeta primers and 13 Jbeta primers. Generated by immunoSEQ multiplex PCR, the TCRdb table keeps only in-frame clones and is missing some. The top ten clones hold about 7% of a sample with over 75,000 clones, 60% to 80% of them seen once. Specimen: PBMCs. The receptors stem from a man aged 45-60 years in good health and CMV-seropositive.

The chain carries TRBV15 and TRBJ1-1, with a tentative D call TRBD1 (5 bases). CDR1 and CDR2 from the germline V gene are LNHNV and YYDKDF (reference sequence). Trimming removed 8 bases at V and 1 base at J, with 14 bases between. The CDR3 runs 14 residues. CDR3 nucleotide sequence: TGTGCCACCGGGGGGGTGGAGGGGAACACTGAAGCTTTCTTT. Amino acids: CATGGVEGNTEAFF.

This chain connects TRBV7-7 to TRBJ2-7, with D uncertain. Germline lookup yields CDR1 SSHAT and CDR2 FNYEAQ (reference sequence). This CDR3 spans 15 amino acids. Trimming took 1 base from V and 0 from J, leaving 10 bases between them. CDR3 sequence (DNA): TGTGCCAGCAGCTTAGGGGCCGACCCCTCCTACGAGCAGTACTTC. This codes for CASSLGADPSYEQYF.

The chain employs TRBV30 and TRBJ2-1; 7 positions match TRBD2. The germline V gene encodes CDR1 GTSNPN and CDR2 SVGIG (reference sequence). The CDR3 sequence is 14 residues long. V gave up 5 bases and J gave up 7 bases; unmatched junction bases: 11. The CDR3: CAWGRSGVLNEQFF. CDR3 coding DNA: TGTGCCTGGGGAAGGAGCGGGGTATTAAATGAGCAGTTCTTC.

The chain joins TRBV19 to TRBJ1-1, with D uncertain. Germline V gene lookup returns CDR1 LNHDA and CDR2 SQIVND (reference sequence). The V end lost 4 bases, the J end lost 7 bases, and 13 bases lay between the germline ends. CDR3 length: 13 amino acids. The CDR3 is CASSNIFEGEAFF. As DNA, the CDR3 is TGTGCCAGTAGTAACATTTTCGAGGGTGAAGCTTTCTTT.

This clone was seen just once. Mismatch with germline at one junction end may stem from a read error. The J gene is TRBJ1-2, the V gene TRBV7-2, with 12 bases identical to TRBD1. Per germline, CDR1 SGHTA and CDR2 FQGNSA. The CDR3 is made up of 17 amino acids. The CDR3: CASSLSSGTGGRNGYPF. CDR3 coding DNA: TGTGCCAGCAGCTTATCGTCCGGGACAGGGGGCAGGAATGGCTACCCCTTC.

The rearrangement links TRBV7-2 to TRBJ1-6; a possible D gene is TRBD1 (5 bases). Germline values: CDR1 SGHTA, CDR2 FQGNSA. There are 14 residues in the CDR3. Between the trimmed V and J ends, which lost 3 bases and 13 bases, there was a span of 16 bases. The CDR3 DNA reads as TGTGCCAGCAGCTTCAGGGACTCGGTCGTTCCCCTCCACTTT. Protein product: CASSFRDSVVPLHF.

The genes are TRBV30 and TRBJ2-7, with 7 bases aligning to TRBD1. This CDR3 contains 14 residues. The germline V gene encodes CDR1 GTSNPN and CDR2 SVGIG (reference sequence). V lost 2 bases and J lost 4; bases outside the gene matches: 8. CDR3 protein: CAWSPQGGSYEQYF. Written as DNA, the CDR3 is TGTGCCTGGAGTCCCCAAGGGGGCAGTTACGAGCAGTACTTC.

This CDR3 is CASSPQGAVVTNEKLFF. Here the CDR3 DNA reads TGTGCCAGCAGTCCACAGGGGGCGGTCGTCACTAATGAAAAACTGTTTTTT. The J gene is TRBJ1-4, the V gene TRBV27; TRBD1 aligns across 9 bases. This CDR3 has 17 residues. With V trimmed by 5 bases and J by 2 bases, 9 bases remained unmatched. The germline gives CDR1 MNHEY, CDR2 SMNVEV (reference sequence). The entire variable domain, with the rest obtained from reference TRBV27 and TRBJ1-4, is as follows: EAQVTQNPRYLITVTGKKLTVTCSQNMNHEYMSWYRQDPGLGLRQIYYSMNVEVTDKGDVPEGYKVSRKEKRNFPLILESPSPNQTSLYFCASSPQGAVVTNEKLFFGSGTQLSVL.

The rearrangement uses TRBV11-2 and TRBJ1-1; perhaps TRBD1 as D (6 bases). Germline CDR1 and CDR2: SGHAT and FQNNGV. The CDR3 loop spans 17 amino acids. Trimming shortened V by 4 bases and J by 1 base, and 19 bases separated the two germline ends. CDR3 nucleotide sequence: TGTGCCAGCAGCTCCCGAGAACCGGGACAAACGAACACTGAAGCTTTCTTT. It yields the protein CASSSREPGQTNTEAFF.

The CDR3 coding sequence is TGTGCCAGCAACCATATACCGGGACTGGGACCCTACGAGCAGTACTTC. It encodes CASNHIPGLGPYEQYF. The chain combines TRBV6-6 with TRBJ2-7; D might be TRBD2 (6 bases). Trimming cost V 7 bases and J 2 bases, with 21 bases left between them. There are 16 residues in the CDR3. CDR1 and CDR2 (germline): MNHNY, SVGAGI (reference sequence).

The CDR3 coding sequence is TGTGCCAGCAGCCTACAGAGACAGGGGGGGTATGGCTACACCTTC. It is translated as CASSLQRQGGYGYTF. This chain connects TRBV28 to TRBJ1-2, with 9 bases that match TRBD1. Germline-derived CDR1 and CDR2 are MDHEN and SYDVKM. With V trimmed by 6 bases and J by 5 bases, 10 bases remained unmatched. The CDR3 runs 15 residues.

In its sample, this clone was seen a few times. The chain joins TRBV7-2 to TRBJ2-1, with D possibly matching TRBD1 (6 bases). The CDR3 is 15 residues long. V gave up 4 bases and J gave up 7 bases, with 17 bases separating them. Germline V gives CDR1 SGHTA, CDR2 FQGNSA. CDR3 DNA: TGTGCCAGCAGCTCTTTACAGGGCTCTTTGAATGAGCAGTTCTTC. Translated, it gives CASSSLQGSLNEQFF.

This clone was seen a single time. V is TRBV5-6 and J is TRBJ1-1; D is ambiguous. This CDR3 has 14 residues. V lost 4 bases, J lost 1 base, and 11 bases lay in between. Germline V gene lookup returns CDR1 SGHDT and CDR2 YYEEEE. The CDR3 DNA reads as TGTGCCAGCAGCAGAGGGATAGGGAACACTGAAGCTTTCTTT. Amino acid sequence: CASSRGIGNTEAFF.

The chain employs TRBV7-9 and TRBJ1-5, with unresolved D. Trimming took off 5 bases at V and 6 bases at J, with 8 bases between the two ends. CDR3 length equals 12 residues. Germline V CDR1 and CDR2: SEHNR, FQNEAQ (reference sequence). The CDR3 DNA reads as TGTGCCAGCAGCCGTGACACTCAGCCCCAGCATTTT. Amino acid sequence: CASSRDTQPQHF.

The chain recombines TRBV4-2 with TRBJ1-2; possibly TRBD1 for D (5 bases). The CDR3 is 16 amino acids. The germline V and J ends were trimmed by 2 bases and 2 bases, with 15 bases remaining between them. Looked up from germline, CDR1 is LGHNA and CDR2 is YNFKEQ. The CDR3 region is CASSQQGHTINYGYTF. The DNA of the CDR3 is TGTGCCAGCAGCCAACAAGGACATACAATCAACTATGGCTACACCTTC.